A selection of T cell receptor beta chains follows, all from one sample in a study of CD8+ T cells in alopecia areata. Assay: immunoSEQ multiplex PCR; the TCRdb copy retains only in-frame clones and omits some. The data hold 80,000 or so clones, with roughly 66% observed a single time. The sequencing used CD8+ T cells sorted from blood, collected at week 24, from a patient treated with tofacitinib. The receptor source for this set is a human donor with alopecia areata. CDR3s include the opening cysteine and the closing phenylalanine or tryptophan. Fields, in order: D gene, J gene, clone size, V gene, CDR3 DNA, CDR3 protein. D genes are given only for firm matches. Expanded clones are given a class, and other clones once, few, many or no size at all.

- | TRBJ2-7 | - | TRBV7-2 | TGTGCCAGCAGCTTGTACGGGACCCCCTACGAGCAGTACTTC | CASSLYGTPYEQYF
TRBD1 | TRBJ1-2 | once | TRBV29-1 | TGCAGCGTTGAAAGGGACAGTGACTATGGCTACACCTTC | CSVERDSDYGYTF
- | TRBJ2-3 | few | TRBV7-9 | TGTGCCAGCAGCTCGTCAACCAGGGCCGGAGATACGCAGTATTTT | CASSSSTRAGDTQYF
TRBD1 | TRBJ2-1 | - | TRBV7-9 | TGTGCCAGCAGCCATACCGGGACAGACTACAATGAGCAGTTCTTC | CASSHTGTDYNEQFF
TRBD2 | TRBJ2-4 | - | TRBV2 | TGTGCCAGCAGCCCCAGCGGGGGCATTCAGTACTTC | CASSPSGGIQYF
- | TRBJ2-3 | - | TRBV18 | TGTGCCAGCTCACAAAGGACGGACAGCACAGATACGCAGTATTTT | CASSQRTDSTDTQYF
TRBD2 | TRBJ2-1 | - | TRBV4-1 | TGCGCCAGCAGCCTGGGACTAGCGGACAATGAGCAGTTCTTC | CASSLGLADNEQFF
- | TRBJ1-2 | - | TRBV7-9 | TGTGCCAGCGGCACTAATGGGGACGCAAGCGGCTATGGCTACACCTTC | CASGTNGDASGYGYTF
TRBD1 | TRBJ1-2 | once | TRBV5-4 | TGTGCCAGCAGGGGGACAGCTGCCAACTATGGCTACACCTTC | CASRGTAANYGYTF
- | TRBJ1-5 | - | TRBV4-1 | TGCGCCAGCAGCCAAGTTGGACGCTTAAATCAGCCCCAGCATTTT | CASSQVGRLNQPQHF
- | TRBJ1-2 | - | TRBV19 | TGTGCCAGTAGTCCAGACAGCTATGGCTACACCTTC | CASSPDSYGYTF
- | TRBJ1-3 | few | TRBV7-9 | TGTGCCAGCAGCTCTCGGACGAAGCAGACAGGTCCTGGAAACACCATATATTTT | CASSSRTKQTGPGNTIYF
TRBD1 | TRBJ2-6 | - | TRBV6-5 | TGTGCCAGCAGCGGACAGGTTTCTGGGGCCAACGTCCTGACTTTC | CASSGQVSGANVLTF